A selection of T cell receptor beta chains follows, all from one sample in a study of blood T cell repertoires in COVID-19. Measured with immunoSEQ multiplex PCR; TCRdb has only the in-frame clones, and not every one. The data contain approximately 130,000 clones, approximately 89% of them singletons. Sample: peripheral blood. Every receptor here comes from a human donor in a cohort sampled during active COVID-19. CDR3s include the opening cysteine and the closing phenylalanine or tryptophan.

15 TRBV9 CASSVEEGSDYGYTF
15 TRBV5-1 CASSVTSGRTDTQYF
13 TRBV5-4 CASSFWTGYGYTF
14 TRBV5-1 CASSLQGMNTEAFF
13 TRBV3-1/TRBV3-2 CASSPQGRQTQYF
14 TRBV15 CATTWTTIYNEQFF
16 TRBV24-1 CATSDVTAGDNQPQHF
14 TRBV5-6 CASSPTGYNQPQHF
12 TRBV19 CASNGPGAEQFF
14 TRBV5-6 CASSSGISNSPLHF
16 TRBV6-6 CASSYSGGFTNEKLFF
12 TRBV28 CASSSGVTEAFF
14 TRBV5-8 CASSLEPRNSPLHF
13 TRBV5-4 CASSRSRNTEAFF
14 TRBV18 CASSPSSGNTEAFF
14 TRBV7-9 CASSVRQGVSEAFF
15 TRBV19 CASSMGSGTKETQYF
13 TRBV27 CASSNLQRAEAFF
15 TRBV9 CASSVLAGYEDTQYF
14 TRBV5-4 CASSLGLVSDTQYF
16 TRBV5-8 CASSPTSGGAGETQYF
16 TRBV4-3 CASSHTAGQGADTQYF
16 TRBV27 CASSPLPAGANTEAFF
13 TRBV12-5 CASGLIQGSGYTF
13 TRBV12-5 CASNRGRNTEAFF
13 TRBV11-3 CASSLALNTEAFF
15 TRBV5-1 CASSLVSGGAYEQFF
15 TRBV2 CASSSGLGSYNEQFF
13 TRBV9 CASSVAEGRPLHF
20 TRBV7-3 CASSFAPGLAGGRRTDTQYF
15 TRBV5-1 CASSPWGEGQDTQYF
15 TRBV19 CASSIFLDSNSPLHF
12 TRBV15 CATRRRSTEAFF
13 TRBV30 CAWDRTGTYGYTF
13 TRBV6-1 CASSESGDQPQHF
16 TRBV19 CASSMPHGQGNYGYTF
13 TRBV5-3 CARSPVSAGELFF
15 TRBV5-1 CASSLGLDPRDEQYF
13 TRBV6-2/TRBV6-3 CASSRQGGNEQFF
18 TRBV4-3 CASSQEIGRDFFGYEQFF
14 TRBV20-1 CSASLPDRNTEAFF
16 TRBV11-2 CASSAKDRGSNEKLFF
16 TRBV5-1 CASSLGDRGLQETQYF
12 TRBV5-1 CASDRDQETQYF
14 TRBV6-2/TRBV6-3 CASSYVQGSYEQFF
14 TRBV6-6 CASRGGDLSYEQYF
14 TRBV9 CASNDRGGGGEQFF
17 TRBV19 CASTSIRMSGGGYGYTF
16 TRBV27 CASSSFGQGSRYIQYF